This TCR beta chain was recovered during a study of T cells of healthy individuals. TCRdb itself ran the 5' RACE reads through MiXCR, one entry per CDR3 protein. The sample lists tens of thousands of distinct CDR3 sequences, 16% seen once, with about 4.7% in the top ten. CDR1 and CDR2 (germline): MNHEY, SMNVEV (reference sequence). This CDR3 has 15 residues. Trimming removed 5 bases at V and 2 bases at J, with 13 bases between. The J gene is TRBJ1-5, the V gene TRBV27, with D possibly being TRBD1 (5 bases). This clonotype was sampled from a human donor in good health. The CDR3 loop is CASSPARDGNQPQHF. CDR3 nucleotide sequence: TGTGCCAGCAGTCCCGCCAGGGATGGCAATCAGCCCCAGCATTTT.